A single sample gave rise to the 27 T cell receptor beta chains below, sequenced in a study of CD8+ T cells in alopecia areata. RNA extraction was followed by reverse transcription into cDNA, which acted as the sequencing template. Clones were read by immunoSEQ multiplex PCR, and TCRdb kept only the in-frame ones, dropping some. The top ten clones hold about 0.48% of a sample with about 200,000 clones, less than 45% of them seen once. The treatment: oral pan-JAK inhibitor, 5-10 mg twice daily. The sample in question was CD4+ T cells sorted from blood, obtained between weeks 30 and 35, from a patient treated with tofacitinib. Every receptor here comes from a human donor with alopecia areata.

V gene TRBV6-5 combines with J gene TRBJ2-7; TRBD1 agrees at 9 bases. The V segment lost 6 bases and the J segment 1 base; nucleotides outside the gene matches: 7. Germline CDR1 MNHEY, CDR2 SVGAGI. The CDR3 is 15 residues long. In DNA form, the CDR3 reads TGTGCCAGCAGACCCACAGGGGGCGGGTCCTACGAGCAGTACTTC. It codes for CASRPTGGGSYEQYF.

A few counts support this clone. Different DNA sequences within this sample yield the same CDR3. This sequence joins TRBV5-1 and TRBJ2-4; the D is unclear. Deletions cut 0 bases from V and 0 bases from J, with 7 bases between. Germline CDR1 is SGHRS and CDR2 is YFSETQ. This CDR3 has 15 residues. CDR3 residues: CASSLEGLAKNIQYF. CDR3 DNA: TGCGCCAGCAGCTTGGAGGGTTTAGCCAAAAACATTCAGTACTTC.

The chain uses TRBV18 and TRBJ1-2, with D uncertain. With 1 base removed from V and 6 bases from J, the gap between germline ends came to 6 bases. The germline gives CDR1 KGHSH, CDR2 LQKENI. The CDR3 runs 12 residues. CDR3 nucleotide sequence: TGTGCCAGCTCACCACGGGCAGATGGCTACACCTTC. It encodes CASSPRADGYTF.

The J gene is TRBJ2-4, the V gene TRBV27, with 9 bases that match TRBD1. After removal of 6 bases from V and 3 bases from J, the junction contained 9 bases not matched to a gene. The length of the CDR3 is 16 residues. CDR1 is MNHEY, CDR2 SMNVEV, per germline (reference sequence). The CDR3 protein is CASRDLSTGGKNIQYF. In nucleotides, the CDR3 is TGTGCCAGCAGGGACCTCTCGACAGGGGGCAAAAACATTCAGTACTTC.

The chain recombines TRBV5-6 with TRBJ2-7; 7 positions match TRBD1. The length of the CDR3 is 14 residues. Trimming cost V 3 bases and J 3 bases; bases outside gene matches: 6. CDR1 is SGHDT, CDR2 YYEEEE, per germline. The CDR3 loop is CASSSMGQIYEQYF. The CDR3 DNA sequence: TGTGCCAGCAGCTCTATGGGACAGATCTACGAGCAGTACTTC.

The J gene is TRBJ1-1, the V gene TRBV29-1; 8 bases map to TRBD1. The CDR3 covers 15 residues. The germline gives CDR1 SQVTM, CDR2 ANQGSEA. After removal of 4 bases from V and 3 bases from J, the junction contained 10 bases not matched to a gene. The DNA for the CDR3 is TGCAGCGTTGCGCCCAGACAGGGGAGGCACACTGAAGCTTTCTTT. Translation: CSVAPRQGRHTEAFF.

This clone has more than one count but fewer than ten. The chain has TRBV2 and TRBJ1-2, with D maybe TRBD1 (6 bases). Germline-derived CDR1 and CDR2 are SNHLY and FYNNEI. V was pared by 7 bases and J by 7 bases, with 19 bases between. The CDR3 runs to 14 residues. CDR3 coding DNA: TGTGCCAGCATCAAGTCCGGGGGCGCGGGTGGCTACACCTTC. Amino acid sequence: CASIKSGGAGGYTF.

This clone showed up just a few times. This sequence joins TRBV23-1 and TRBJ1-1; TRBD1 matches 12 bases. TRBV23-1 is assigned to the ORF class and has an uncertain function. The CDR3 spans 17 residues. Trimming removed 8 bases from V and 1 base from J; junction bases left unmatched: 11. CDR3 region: CASAPGQGAFENTEAFF. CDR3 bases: TGCGCCAGCGCCCCGGGACAGGGGGCCTTTGAGAACACTGAAGCTTTCTTT.

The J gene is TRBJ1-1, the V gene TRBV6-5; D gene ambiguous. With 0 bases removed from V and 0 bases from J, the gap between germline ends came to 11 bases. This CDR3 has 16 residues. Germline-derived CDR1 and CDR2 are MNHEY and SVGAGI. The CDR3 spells CASSYSIFEVNTEAFF. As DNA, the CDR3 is TGTGCCAGCAGTTACTCGATATTTGAGGTGAACACTGAAGCTTTCTTT.

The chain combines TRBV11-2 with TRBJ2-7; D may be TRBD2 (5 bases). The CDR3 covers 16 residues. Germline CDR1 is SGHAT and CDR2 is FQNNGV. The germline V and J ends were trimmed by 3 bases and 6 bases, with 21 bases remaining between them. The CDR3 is CASSFSPGHGEGEQYF. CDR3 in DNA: TGTGCCAGCAGCTTCTCTCCGGGCCATGGAGAGGGCGAGCAGTACTTC.

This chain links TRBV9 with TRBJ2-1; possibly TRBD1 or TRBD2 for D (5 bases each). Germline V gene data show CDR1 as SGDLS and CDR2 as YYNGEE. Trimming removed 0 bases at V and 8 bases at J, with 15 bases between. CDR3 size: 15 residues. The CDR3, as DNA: TGTGCCAGCAGCGTAGCTTCCGGGACGAAGCATGAGCAGTTCTTC. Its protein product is CASSVASGTKHEQFF.

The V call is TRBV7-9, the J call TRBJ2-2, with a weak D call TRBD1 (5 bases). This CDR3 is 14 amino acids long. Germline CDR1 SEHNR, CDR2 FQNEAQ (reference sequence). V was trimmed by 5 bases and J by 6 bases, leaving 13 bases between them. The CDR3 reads CASSVPKGAGELFF. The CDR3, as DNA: TGTGCCAGCAGCGTACCTAAAGGGGCCGGGGAGCTGTTTTTT.

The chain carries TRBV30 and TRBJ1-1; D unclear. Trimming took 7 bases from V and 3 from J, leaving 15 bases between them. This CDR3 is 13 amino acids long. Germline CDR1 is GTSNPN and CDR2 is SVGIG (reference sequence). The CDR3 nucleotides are TGTGCCTTAAAACTCGAGATTTACACTGAAGCTTTCTTT. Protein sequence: CALKLEIYTEAFF.

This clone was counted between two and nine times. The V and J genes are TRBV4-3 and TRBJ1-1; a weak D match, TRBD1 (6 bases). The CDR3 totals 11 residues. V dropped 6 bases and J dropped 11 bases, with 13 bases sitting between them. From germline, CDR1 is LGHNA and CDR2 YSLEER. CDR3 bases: TGCGCCAGCAGTTTCCCGGGGGCGGCTTTCTTT. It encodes CASSFPGAAFF.

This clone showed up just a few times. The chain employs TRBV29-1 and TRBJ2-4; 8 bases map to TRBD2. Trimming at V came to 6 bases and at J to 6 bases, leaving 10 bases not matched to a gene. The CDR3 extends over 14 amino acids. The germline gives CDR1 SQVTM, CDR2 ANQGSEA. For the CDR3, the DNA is TGCAGCGTGGGGGGACTAGGAGGTTTAAACATTCAGTACTTC. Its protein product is CSVGGLGGLNIQYF.

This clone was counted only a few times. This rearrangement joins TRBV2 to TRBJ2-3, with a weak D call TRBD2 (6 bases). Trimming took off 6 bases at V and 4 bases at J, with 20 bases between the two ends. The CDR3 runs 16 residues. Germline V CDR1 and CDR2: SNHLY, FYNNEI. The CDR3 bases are TGTGCCAGCAGACCCCCGGGACTGGAGGCCGCAGATACGCAGTATTTT. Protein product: CASRPPGLEAADTQYF.

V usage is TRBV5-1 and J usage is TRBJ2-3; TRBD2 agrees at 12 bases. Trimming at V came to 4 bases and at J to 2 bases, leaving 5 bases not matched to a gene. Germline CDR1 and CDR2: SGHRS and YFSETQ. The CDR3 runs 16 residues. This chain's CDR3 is CASSLRTSGNTDTQYF. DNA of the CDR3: TGCGCCAGCAGCCTCAGGACTAGCGGGAACACAGATACGCAGTATTTT. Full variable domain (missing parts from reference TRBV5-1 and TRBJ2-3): KAGVTQTPRYLIKTRGQQVTLSCSPISGHRSVSWYQQTPGQGLQFLFEYFSETQRNKGNFPGRFSGRQFSNSRSEMNVSTLELGDSALYLCASSLRTSGNTDTQYFGPGTRLTVL.

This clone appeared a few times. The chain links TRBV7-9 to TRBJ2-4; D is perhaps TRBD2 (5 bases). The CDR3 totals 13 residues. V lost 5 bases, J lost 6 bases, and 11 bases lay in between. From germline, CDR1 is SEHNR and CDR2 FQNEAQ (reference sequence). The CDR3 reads CASSLGRGNIQYF. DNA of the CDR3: TGTGCCAGCAGCCTCGGTCGGGGAAACATTCAGTACTTC.

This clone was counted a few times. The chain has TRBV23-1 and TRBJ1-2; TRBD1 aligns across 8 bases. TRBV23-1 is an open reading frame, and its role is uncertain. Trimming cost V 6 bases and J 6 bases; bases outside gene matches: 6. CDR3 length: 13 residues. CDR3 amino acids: CASSPDREDGYTF. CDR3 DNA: TGCGCCAGCAGCCCGGACAGGGAGGATGGCTACACCTTC.

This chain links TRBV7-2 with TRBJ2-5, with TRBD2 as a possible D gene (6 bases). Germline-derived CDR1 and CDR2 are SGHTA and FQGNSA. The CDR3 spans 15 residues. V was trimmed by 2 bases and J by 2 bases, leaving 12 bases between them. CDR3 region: CASSLFSGVQETQYF. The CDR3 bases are TGTGCCAGCAGCTTATTCTCGGGAGTACAAGAGACCCAGTACTTC.

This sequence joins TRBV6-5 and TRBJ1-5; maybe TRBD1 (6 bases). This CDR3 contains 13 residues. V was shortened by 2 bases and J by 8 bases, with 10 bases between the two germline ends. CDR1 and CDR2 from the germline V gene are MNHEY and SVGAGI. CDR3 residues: CASSYGNREPQHF. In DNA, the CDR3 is TGTGCCAGCAGTTACGGGAACAGGGAGCCCCAGCATTTT.

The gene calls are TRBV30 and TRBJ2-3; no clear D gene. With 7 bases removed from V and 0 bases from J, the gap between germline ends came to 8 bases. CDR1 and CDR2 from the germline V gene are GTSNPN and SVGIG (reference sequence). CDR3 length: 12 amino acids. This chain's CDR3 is CASRESTDTQYF. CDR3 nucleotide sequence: TGTGCCTCAAGAGAGAGCACAGATACGCAGTATTTT.

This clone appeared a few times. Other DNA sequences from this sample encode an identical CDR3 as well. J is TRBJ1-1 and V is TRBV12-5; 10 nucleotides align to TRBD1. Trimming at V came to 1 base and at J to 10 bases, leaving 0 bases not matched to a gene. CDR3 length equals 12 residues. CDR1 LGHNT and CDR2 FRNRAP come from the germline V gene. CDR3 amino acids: CASGLGQGAAFF. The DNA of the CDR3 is TGTGCTAGTGGTTTGGGACAGGGGGCAGCTTTCTTT. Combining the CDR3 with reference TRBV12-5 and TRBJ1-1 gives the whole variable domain DARVTQTPRHKVTEMGQEVTMRCQPILGHNTVFWYRQTMMQGLELLAYFRNRAPLDDSGMPKDRFSAEMPDATLATLKIQPSEPRDSAVYFCASGLGQGAAFFGQGTRLTVV.

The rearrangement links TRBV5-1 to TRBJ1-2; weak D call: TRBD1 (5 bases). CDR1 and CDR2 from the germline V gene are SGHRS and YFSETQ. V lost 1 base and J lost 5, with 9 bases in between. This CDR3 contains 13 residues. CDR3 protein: CASSLQTAYGYTF. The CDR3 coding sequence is TGCGCCAGCAGCTTGCAGACAGCTTATGGCTACACCTTC.

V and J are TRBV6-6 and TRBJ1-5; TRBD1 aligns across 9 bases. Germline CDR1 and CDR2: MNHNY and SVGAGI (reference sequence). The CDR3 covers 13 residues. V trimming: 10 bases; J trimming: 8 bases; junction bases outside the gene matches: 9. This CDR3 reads CATRDRDLEPQHF. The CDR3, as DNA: TGTGCCACCCGGGACAGGGACTTGGAGCCCCAGCATTTT.

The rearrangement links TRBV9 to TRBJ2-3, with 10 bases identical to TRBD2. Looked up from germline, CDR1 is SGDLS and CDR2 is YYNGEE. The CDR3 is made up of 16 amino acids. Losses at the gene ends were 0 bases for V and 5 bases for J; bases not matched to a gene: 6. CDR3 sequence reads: CASSVAASGGIDTQYF. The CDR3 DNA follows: TGTGCCAGCAGCGTAGCGGCTAGCGGGGGAATAGATACGCAGTATTTT.

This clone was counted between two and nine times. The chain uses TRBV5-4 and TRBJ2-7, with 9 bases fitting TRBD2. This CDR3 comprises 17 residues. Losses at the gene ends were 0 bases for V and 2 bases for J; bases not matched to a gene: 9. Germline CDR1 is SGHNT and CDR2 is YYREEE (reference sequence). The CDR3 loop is CASSLDGLAGPAYEQYF. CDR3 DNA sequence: TGTGCCAGCAGCTTGGATGGTCTAGCGGGGCCCGCCTACGAGCAGTACTTC.